Shown below are 22 T cell receptor beta chains from a single sample sequenced in a study of OX40 agonist ivuxolimab in advanced cancers. Library construction relied on the immunoSEQ multiplex PCR assay. TCRdb took over this immuneACCESS table, retaining in-frame rearrangements with V and J assigned. Such tables are incomplete; in checked studies, under half of the missing clones stem from an unresolved V gene, and the remainder is unexplained. Recorded for this sample are approximately 82,000 clones; more than 70% of them occurred a single time. The ten largest clones add up to about 9.1% of the sample. This sample comprised CD4+ or CD8+ T cells sorted from blood, obtained in a trial of the OX40 agonist ivuxolimab. The receptors come from an adult with an advanced solid tumor such as melanoma, head and neck, liver or kidney cancer.

The chain combines TRBV19 with TRBJ2-7; tentatively, D is TRBD1 or TRBD2 (5 bases each). The CDR3 loop spans 13 amino acids. Germline CDR1 is LNHDA and CDR2 is SQIVND (reference sequence). Trimming took off 3 bases at V and 6 bases at J, with 12 bases between the two ends. For the CDR3, the DNA is TGTGCCAGTAGTATTGGGTCAGGGAGCGAGCAGTACTTC. This gives the protein CASSIGSGSEQYF.

About this clone itself: Sequence at one end of the junction differs from germline and may be a read error. V usage is TRBV7-7 and J usage is TRBJ2-5, with 9 bases aligning to TRBD1. Germline CDR1 and CDR2: SSHAT and FNYEAQ (reference sequence). The CDR3 has 13 amino acids. The CDR3 coding sequence is TGTGCTAGCAGCTCCGGACAGGGGCGGGCCCAGTACTTC. This sequence encodes CASSSGQGRAQYF.

This clone was observed a single time. This sequence joins TRBV5-1 and TRBJ2-7, with a possible D match to TRBD1 (5 bases). Trimming pared 0 bases from V and 2 bases from J, leaving 15 bases between. CDR1 SGHRS and CDR2 YFSETQ come from the germline V gene. This CDR3 has 16 residues. CDR3 sequence: CASSLASGPYAYEQYF. CDR3 bases: TGCGCCAGCAGCTTGGCTTCAGGGCCTTATGCCTACGAGCAGTACTTC.

The chain joins TRBV5-6 to TRBJ2-1; D gene unclear. The CDR3 is 13 residues long. V gave up 2 bases and J gave up 8 bases, with 11 bases separating them. Per the germline V gene, CDR1 is SGHDT and CDR2 is YYEEEE. The chain's CDR3 is CASSFGSRYEQFF. CDR3 sequence (DNA): TGTGCCAGCAGCTTTGGCTCGCGGTATGAGCAGTTCTTC.

The chain couples TRBV4-1 to TRBJ1-2, with D hard to call. Germline-derived CDR1 and CDR2 are MGHRA and YSYEKL. This CDR3 spans 16 amino acids. Between the trimmed V and J ends, which lost 1 base and 3 bases, there was a span of 15 bases. The CDR3 sequence: CASSQGEGLVHYGYTF. CDR3 DNA: TGCGCCAGCAGCCAAGGGGAAGGGCTGGTTCACTATGGCTACACCTTC.

The chain uses TRBV28 and TRBJ1-4; maybe TRBD1 (5 bases). The CDR3 runs to 13 residues. From germline, CDR1 is MDHEN and CDR2 SYDVKM. Between the trimmed V and J ends, which lost 3 bases and 12 bases, there was a span of 14 bases. CDR3 in amino acids: CASSFATFRELFF. CDR3 coding DNA: TGTGCCAGCAGTTTCGCTACCTTCAGGGAACTGTTTTTT. Full variable domain (rest looked up from reference TRBV28 and TRBJ1-4): DVKVTQSSRYLVKRTGEKVFLECVQDMDHENMFWYRQDPGLGLRLIYFSYDVKMKEKGDIPEGYSVSREKKERFSLILESASTNQTSMYLCASSFATFRELFFGSGTQLSVL.

The chain recombines TRBV28 with TRBJ2-3; 11 positions agree with TRBD1. Germline CDR1 reads MDHEN; CDR2 reads SYDVKM. J gave up 7 bases and V 2 bases, and 5 bases lay outside the gene matches. This CDR3 has 15 amino acids. The CDR3 sequence is CASSLPGDRGYTQYF. Written as DNA, the CDR3 is TGTGCCAGCAGTTTACCGGGGGACAGGGGGTATACGCAGTATTTT.

This clone has only a few counts. The gene calls are TRBV28 and TRBJ1-6; no clear D gene. Between the trimmed V and J ends, which lost 8 bases and 4 bases, there was a span of 15 bases. Germline V gives CDR1 MDHEN, CDR2 SYDVKM. CDR3 size: 15 residues. CDR3 bases: TGTGCCAGCTATTCCACCACAGAGTATAATTCACCCCTCCACTTT. This translates into CASYSTTEYNSPLHF.

The chain joins TRBV19 to TRBJ2-6; 10 positions match TRBD1. Per germline, CDR1 LNHDA and CDR2 SQIVND (reference sequence). The CDR3 contains 17 residues. Unmatched junction bases numbered 6, after V lost 7 bases and J lost 0 bases. The chain's CDR3 is CASTQGTGDSGANVLTF. The CDR3 DNA follows: TGTGCCAGTACCCAGGGGACAGGGGACTCTGGGGCCAACGTCCTGACTTTC.

The chain couples TRBV2 to TRBJ2-5, with D possibly TRBD2 on 5 matching bases. CDR1 and CDR2 (germline): SNHLY, FYNNEI. V was trimmed by 4 bases and J by 5 bases, leaving 14 bases between them. The CDR3 covers 14 residues. The CDR3 region is CASSVGRAVETQYF. CDR3 coding DNA: TGTGCCAGCAGTGTCGGGCGAGCGGTCGAGACCCAGTACTTC. Using reference TRBV2 and TRBJ2-5 for the parts outside the CDR3, the full variable domain is EPEVTQTPSHQVTQMGQEVILRCVPISNHLYFYWYRQILGQKVEFLVSFYNNEISEKSEIFDDQFSVERPDGSNFTLKIRSTKLEDSAMYFCASSVGRAVETQYFGPGTRLLVL.

The gene calls are TRBV5-1 and TRBJ2-7; unclear D gene. The germline V gene encodes CDR1 SGHRS and CDR2 YFSETQ. The CDR3 is 13 residues long. The V gene lost 4 bases and the J gene lost 3 bases, with 11 bases spanning the gap. The CDR3, as DNA: TGCGCCAGCAGCCAGAGGTCCAACTACGAGCAGTACTTC. The encoded protein is CASSQRSNYEQYF.

The chain links TRBV5-1 to TRBJ1-1, with 9 nucleotides matching TRBD1. Germline V gene data show CDR1 as SGHRS and CDR2 as YFSETQ. The V and J ends lost 4 bases and 3 bases, in that order; junction bases with no gene match: 4. The CDR3 consists of 14 residues. The chain's CDR3 is CASSMTGGDTEAFF. The CDR3 nucleotides read TGCGCCAGCAGCATGACAGGGGGGGACACTGAAGCTTTCTTT.

The CDR3 sequence is CASVVWTGALYGYTF. DNA for the CDR3: TGTGCCAGCGTGGTATGGACAGGGGCCCTCTATGGCTACACCTTC. J is TRBJ1-2 and V is TRBV6-1; 9 bases map to TRBD1. Germline V gene data show CDR1 as MNHNS and CDR2 as SASEGT. Trimming at V came to 8 bases and at J to 4 bases, leaving 11 bases not matched to a gene. CDR3 length: 15 amino acids.

This clone was seen more than once but under ten times. V is TRBV18 and J is TRBJ1-1; D remains ambiguous. The CDR3 covers 12 residues. Germline lookup yields CDR1 KGHSH and CDR2 LQKENI. V lost 0 bases, J lost 1 base, and 0 bases lay in between. CDR3 DNA sequence: TGTGCCAGCTCACCACCGAACACTGAAGCTTTCTTT. This gives the protein CASSPPNTEAFF. Full variable domain (remainder filled in from reference TRBV18 and TRBJ1-1): NAGVMQNPRHLVRRRGQEARLRCSPMKGHSHVYWYRQLPEEGLKFMVYLQKENIIDESGMPKERFSAEFPKEGPSILRIQQVVRGDSAAYFCASSPPNTEAFFGQGTRLTVV.

The gene calls are TRBV6-5 and TRBJ1-5; D uncertain. The germline V gene encodes CDR1 MNHEY and CDR2 SVGAGI. The CDR3 runs to 13 residues. V dropped 0 bases and J dropped 13 bases, with 13 bases sitting between them. CDR3 region: CASSYSSDALQHF. In DNA, the CDR3 is TGTGCCAGCAGTTACTCATCGGACGCTCTACAGCATTTT.

The chain uses TRBV7-9 and TRBJ1-1; 7 positions agree with TRBD1. The V gene's germline CDR1 is SEHNR and CDR2 FQNEAQ (reference sequence). After removal of 5 bases from V and 10 bases from J, the junction contained 7 bases not matched to a gene. The CDR3 extends over 12 amino acids. CDR3 sequence: CASSVTGMGAFF. The DNA for the CDR3 is TGTGCCAGCAGCGTGACAGGGATGGGAGCTTTCTTT.

The V and J genes are TRBV28 and TRBJ1-1; no reliable D call. Germline V gene data show CDR1 as MDHEN and CDR2 as SYDVKM. The CDR3 is 13 amino acids. The V gene lost 8 bases and the J gene lost 1 base, with 11 bases spanning the gap. Here the CDR3 DNA reads TGTGCCAGCGTACGGCAAGGGAACACTGAAGCTTTCTTT. Its protein product is CASVRQGNTEAFF.

The rearrangement uses TRBV7-9 and TRBJ1-1; D gene unclear. From germline, CDR1 is SEHNR and CDR2 FQNEAQ (reference sequence). The V end was cut by 7 bases, the J end by 0 bases, with 6 bases between. CDR3 size: 12 residues. DNA of the CDR3: TGTGCCAGCACTACGTTGAACACTGAAGCTTTCTTT. Protein sequence: CASTTLNTEAFF.

The CDR3 here is CASSPPGLAIHEQFF. The CDR3, as DNA: TGTGCCAGCAGCCCCCCGGGACTAGCTATCCATGAGCAGTTCTTC. The rearrangement links TRBV7-2 to TRBJ2-1, with 9 nucleotides matching TRBD2. With V trimmed by 5 bases and J by 8 bases, 10 bases remained unmatched. The CDR3 loop spans 15 amino acids. Germline V lookup: CDR1 SGHTA, CDR2 FQGNSA.

V is TRBV28 and J is TRBJ2-3, with 10 positions matching TRBD2. CDR1 is MDHEN, CDR2 SYDVKM, per germline. CDR3 length: 14 amino acids. Trimming cost V 7 bases and J 2 bases; bases outside gene matches: 3. The CDR3 DNA sequence: TGTGCCAGCACGGGACTAGCGATCACAGATACGCAGTATTTT. Protein sequence: CASTGLAITDTQYF.

This chain joins TRBV5-4 and TRBJ1-2; weak D call: TRBD1 (5 bases). With 3 bases removed from V and 5 bases from J, the gap between germline ends came to 11 bases. Germline V gene sequence: CDR1 SGHNT, CDR2 YYREEE (reference sequence). The CDR3 runs 13 residues. The CDR3 DNA follows: TGTGCCAGCAGCTCGGGAAAGGGGTATGGCTACACCTTC. Amino acids: CASSSGKGYGYTF.

The rearrangement uses TRBV5-1 and TRBJ1-1; possibly TRBD1 for D (6 bases). Germline V gene sequence: CDR1 SGHRS, CDR2 YFSETQ. The CDR3 sequence is 15 residues long. V dropped 0 bases and J dropped 6 bases, with 15 bases sitting between them. DNA for the CDR3: TGCGCCAGCAGCTTGGGGGGGCGAGAGGTCGCTGAAGCTTTCTTT. Translating gives CASSLGGREVAEAFF.